A single sample gave rise to the 17 T cell receptor beta chains below, sequenced in a study of T cell responses to AZD1222 COVID-19 vaccine. Assay: immunoSEQ multiplex PCR; the TCRdb copy retains only in-frame clones and omits some. The data show approximately 170,000 clones, 80% to 90% seen once. Sequences were derived from peripheral blood, sampled on day 0 of AZD1222 vaccination. The source of these receptors is an adult in good health.

This rearrangement joins TRBV11-1 to TRBJ2-2; D may correspond to TRBD1 or TRBD2 (8 bases each). The CDR3 runs to 15 residues. The V gene's germline CDR1 is SGHAT and CDR2 FQDESV (reference sequence). The V end was cut by 7 bases, the J end by 6 bases, with 18 bases between. CDR3 region: CASTRGGTGAGELFF. CDR3 bases: TGTGCCAGCACTCGCGGGGGGACAGGTGCCGGGGAGCTGTTTTTT.

The CDR3 here is CASSRPGNSPLHF. In nucleotides, the CDR3 is TGTGCCAGCAGTCGGCCGGGAAATTCACCCCTCCACTTT. This chain links TRBV6-5 with TRBJ1-6; D is unclear. The V end was cut by 5 bases, the J end by 7 bases, with 9 bases between. The CDR3 covers 13 residues. CDR1 is MNHEY and CDR2 is SVGAGI in the germline V gene.

The chain has TRBV7-9 and TRBJ1-6; D is possibly TRBD1 (6 bases). Germline V gives CDR1 SEHNR, CDR2 FQNEAQ (reference sequence). The ends were cut back, 5 bases at V and 0 bases at J, with 8 bases in the middle. The CDR3 length is 15 residues. CDR3: CASSGQSSYNSPLHF. CDR3 DNA: TGTGCCAGCAGCGGACAGAGCTCCTATAATTCACCCCTCCACTTT.

V and J are TRBV5-1 and TRBJ2-5; 9 nucleotides align to TRBD2. CDR1 and CDR2 from the germline V gene are SGHRS and YFSETQ. The V gene end was trimmed by 2 bases and the J gene end by 5 bases; junction bases not matched to a gene: 10. The length of the CDR3 is 16 residues. CDR3 sequence: CASSLGGLAFFETQYF. The DNA for the CDR3 is TGCGCCAGCAGCTTAGGGGGACTAGCCTTTTTCGAGACCCAGTACTTC.

The chain combines TRBV11-2 with TRBJ2-5; 11 bases map to TRBD2. CDR3 length equals 15 residues. V lost 5 bases to trimming and J lost 2 bases; unmatched junction nucleotides: 4. From germline, CDR1 is SGHAT and CDR2 FQNNGV. The DNA for the CDR3 is TGTGCCAGCAGCCGGGGACTAGCGGTACAAGAGACCCAGTACTTC. Its translation is CASSRGLAVQETQYF.

The chain employs TRBV7-9 and TRBJ2-5; TRBD1 matches at 8 bases. This CDR3 contains 14 residues. Germline lookup yields CDR1 SEHNR and CDR2 FQNEAQ (reference sequence). V trimming: 3 bases; J trimming: 5 bases; junction bases outside the gene matches: 5. The CDR3 DNA is TGTGCCAGCAGCTTCCCGGACAGGGCGGAGACCCAGTACTTC. Amino acid sequence: CASSFPDRAETQYF.

V and J are TRBV5-1 and TRBJ1-6, with D perhaps TRBD1 (5 bases). The CDR3 has 14 amino acids. The V end was cut by 4 bases, the J end by 5 bases, with 10 bases between. Germline V gene lookup returns CDR1 SGHRS and CDR2 YFSETQ. This CDR3 reads CASSLGEHNSPLHF. CDR3 DNA: TGCGCCAGCAGCCTGGGGGAACATAATTCACCCCTCCACTTT.

This clone showed up just once. The CDR3 is CASSLGQTPGQSYGYTF. The DNA of the CDR3 is TGTGCCAGCAGCTTAGGCCAAACCCCGGGGCAGTCCTATGGCTACACCTTC. The chain employs TRBV7-9 and TRBJ1-2, with D perhaps TRBD1 (5 bases). The V gene's germline CDR1 is SEHNR and CDR2 FQNEAQ (reference sequence). The ends were cut back, 1 base at V and 4 bases at J, with 19 bases in the middle. This CDR3 is 17 amino acids long. The full variable domain, its missing parts supplied by reference TRBV7-9 and TRBJ1-2, is DTGVSQNPRHKITKRGQNVTFRCDPISEHNRLYWYRQTLGQGPEFLTYFQNEAQLEKSRLLSDRFSAERPKGSFSTLEIQRTEQGDSAMYLCASSLGQTPGQSYGYTFGSGTRLTVV.

The chain joins TRBV24-1 to TRBJ2-3; perhaps TRBD2 as D (6 bases). The germline V gene encodes CDR1 KGHDR and CDR2 SFDVKD. The V and J ends lost 1 base and 1 base respectively, with 8 bases between them. The CDR3 is made up of 15 amino acids. CDR3 nucleotide sequence: TGTGCCACCAGTGATTTTTCGGGGGGCACAGATACGCAGTATTTT. The encoded protein is CATSDFSGGTDTQYF.

The V call is TRBV7-6, the J call TRBJ2-7, with TRBD1 matching over 7 bases. Germline CDR1 reads SGHVS; CDR2 reads FNYEAQ. With 4 bases clipped from V and 6 bases from J, the junction kept 15 bases outside the gene matches. The CDR3 runs 16 residues. For the CDR3, the DNA is TGTGCCAGCAGCTCACAGCCCGGGACAGTTTCTGGCGAGCAGTACTTC. Translating it yields CASSSQPGTVSGEQYF.

This rearrangement joins TRBV20-1 to TRBJ2-1; 12 nucleotides match TRBD2. Losses at the gene ends were 3 bases for V and 7 bases for J; bases not matched to a gene: 7. Looked up from germline, CDR1 is DFQATT and CDR2 is SNEGSKA (reference sequence). The CDR3 has 15 residues. DNA for the CDR3: TGCAGTGCTAGTAATACGCTAGCGGGGGGGAATGAGCAGTTCTTC. Protein sequence: CSASNTLAGGNEQFF.

The CDR3 loop reads CASSLEASRRSLKQETQYF. The CDR3 bases are TGTGCCAGCAGCTTAGAGGCTAGCCGACGGTCCTTAAAACAAGAGACCCAGTACTTC. The chain joins TRBV7-9 to TRBJ2-5; tentatively, D is TRBD2 (5 bases). The CDR3 is made up of 19 amino acids. Trimming pared 1 base from V and 2 bases from J, leaving 23 bases between. Germline V gene data show CDR1 as SEHNR and CDR2 as FQNEAQ (reference sequence).

The V call is TRBV11-2, the J call TRBJ2-3; no firm D call. The length of the CDR3 is 12 residues. The V gene's germline CDR1 is SGHAT and CDR2 FQNNGV. The ends were cut back, 5 bases at V and 13 bases at J, with 16 bases in the middle. CDR3 in amino acids: CASSKEGFGKYF. In DNA, the CDR3 is TGTGCCAGCAGCAAAGAAGGGTTTGGGAAGTATTTT.

This clone was found once. This chain uses TRBV24-1 with TRBJ2-7, with D maybe TRBD2 (5 bases). This CDR3 region has 14 residues. The V end lost 4 bases, the J end lost 2 bases, and 11 bases lay between the germline ends. Per the germline V gene, CDR1 is KGHDR and CDR2 is SFDVKD. The chain's CDR3 is CATSDSGLTYEQYF. In DNA form, the CDR3 reads TGTGCCACCAGTGACTCCGGACTTACCTACGAGCAGTACTTC.

The rearrangement joins TRBV4-3 to TRBJ2-7, with D perhaps TRBD1 (7 bases). The CDR3 loop spans 15 amino acids. With 1 base removed from V and 3 bases from J, the gap between germline ends came to 13 bases. Germline V gene sequence: CDR1 LGHNA, CDR2 YSLEER. The CDR3 spells CASSQVSGGGYEQYF. CDR3 sequence (DNA): TGCGCCAGCAGCCAAGTTTCAGGGGGAGGCTACGAGCAGTACTTC.

The V gene is TRBV19, the J gene TRBJ2-7; weak D call: TRBD2 (5 bases). V was trimmed by 1 base and J by 6 bases, leaving 19 bases between them. Germline CDR1 reads LNHDA; CDR2 reads SQIVND (reference sequence). CDR3 length: 16 residues. CDR3 amino acids: CASSIGRWTPAGEQYF. As DNA, the CDR3 is TGTGCCAGTAGTATAGGGCGCTGGACCCCGGCGGGCGAGCAGTACTTC. The full variable domain, completed using reference TRBV19 and TRBJ2-7, is DGGITQSPKYLFRKEGQNVTLSCEQNLNHDAMYWYRQDPGQGLRLIYYSQIVNDFQKGDIAEGYSVSREKKESFPLTVTSAQKNPTAFYLCASSIGRWTPAGEQYFGPGTRLTVT.

The chain links TRBV10-3 to TRBJ1-6, with 10 bases matching TRBD1. The CDR3 spans 15 residues. Germline V gives CDR1 ENHRY, CDR2 SYGVKD. V shed 3 bases and J 9 bases; nucleotides not matched to a gene: 5. CDR3 sequence (DNA): TGTGCCATCAGTGATCCCCGGACAGGGGGTTCACCCCTCCACTTT. It translates to CAISDPRTGGSPLHF.